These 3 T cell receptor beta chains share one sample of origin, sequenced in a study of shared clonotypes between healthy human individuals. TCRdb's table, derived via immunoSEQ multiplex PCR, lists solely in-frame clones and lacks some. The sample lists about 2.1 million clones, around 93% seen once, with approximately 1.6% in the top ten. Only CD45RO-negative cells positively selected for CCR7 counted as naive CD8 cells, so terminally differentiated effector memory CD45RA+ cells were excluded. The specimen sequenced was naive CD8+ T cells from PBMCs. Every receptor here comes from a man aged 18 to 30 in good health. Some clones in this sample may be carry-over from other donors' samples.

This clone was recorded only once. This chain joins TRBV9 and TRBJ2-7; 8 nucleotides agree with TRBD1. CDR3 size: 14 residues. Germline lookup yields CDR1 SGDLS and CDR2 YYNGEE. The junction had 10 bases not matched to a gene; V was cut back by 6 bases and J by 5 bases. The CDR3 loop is CASTPGTGRDEQYF. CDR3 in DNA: TGTGCCAGCACCCCGGGGACAGGCCGGGACGAGCAGTACTTC.

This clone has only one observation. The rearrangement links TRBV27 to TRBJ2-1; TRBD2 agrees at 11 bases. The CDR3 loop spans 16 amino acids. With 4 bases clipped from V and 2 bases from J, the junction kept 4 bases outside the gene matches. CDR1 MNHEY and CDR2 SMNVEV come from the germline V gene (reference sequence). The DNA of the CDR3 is TGTGCCAGCAGTTCCCCGGGACTAGCGGCCTACAATGAGCAGTTCTTC. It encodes CASSSPGLAAYNEQFF.

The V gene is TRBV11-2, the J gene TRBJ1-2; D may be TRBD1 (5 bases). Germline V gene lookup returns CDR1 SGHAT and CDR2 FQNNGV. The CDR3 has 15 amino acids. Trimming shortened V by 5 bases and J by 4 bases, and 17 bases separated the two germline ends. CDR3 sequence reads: CASSPVRAGTYGYTF. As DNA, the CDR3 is TGTGCCAGCAGCCCCGTCCGGGCAGGGACCTATGGCTACACCTTC.